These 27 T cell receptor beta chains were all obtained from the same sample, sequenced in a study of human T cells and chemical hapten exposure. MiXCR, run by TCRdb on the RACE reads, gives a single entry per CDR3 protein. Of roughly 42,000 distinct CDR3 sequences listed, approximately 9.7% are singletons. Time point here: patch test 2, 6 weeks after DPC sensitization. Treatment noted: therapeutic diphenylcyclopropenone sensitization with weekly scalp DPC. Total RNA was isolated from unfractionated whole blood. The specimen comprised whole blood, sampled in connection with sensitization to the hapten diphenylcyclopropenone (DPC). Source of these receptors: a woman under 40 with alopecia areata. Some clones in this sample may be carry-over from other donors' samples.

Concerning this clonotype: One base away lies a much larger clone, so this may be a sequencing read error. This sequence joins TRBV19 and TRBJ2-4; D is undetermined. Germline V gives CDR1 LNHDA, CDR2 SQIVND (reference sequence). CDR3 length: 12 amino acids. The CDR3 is CASSRGYNIRYF. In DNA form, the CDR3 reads TGTGCCAGTAGTAGGGGATACAACATTCGGTACTTC.

The CDR3 region is CASSSMTSVDYNEQFF. The CDR3 DNA reads TGTGCCAGCAGCTCAATGACTAGCGTAGATTACAATGAGCAGTTCTTC. The chain combines TRBV7-6 with TRBJ2-1; 8 bases match TRBD2. V was clipped by 4 bases and J by 4 bases; unmatched bases: 9. Germline V lookup: CDR1 SGHVS, CDR2 FNYEAQ. The CDR3 has 16 residues.

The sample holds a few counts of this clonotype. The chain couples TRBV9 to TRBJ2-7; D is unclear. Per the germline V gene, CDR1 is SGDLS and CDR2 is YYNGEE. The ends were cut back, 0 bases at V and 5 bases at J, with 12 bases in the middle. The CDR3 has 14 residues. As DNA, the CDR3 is TGTGCCAGCAGCGTAGGTGGGCTAGTCGACGAGCAGTACTTC. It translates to CASSVGGLVDEQYF.

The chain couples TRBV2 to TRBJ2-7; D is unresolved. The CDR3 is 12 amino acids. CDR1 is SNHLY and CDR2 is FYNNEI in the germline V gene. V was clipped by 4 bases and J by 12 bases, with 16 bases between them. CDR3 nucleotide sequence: TGTGCCAGCAGTGCGAGTGGGCCTATCCCGTACTTC. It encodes CASSASGPIPYF.

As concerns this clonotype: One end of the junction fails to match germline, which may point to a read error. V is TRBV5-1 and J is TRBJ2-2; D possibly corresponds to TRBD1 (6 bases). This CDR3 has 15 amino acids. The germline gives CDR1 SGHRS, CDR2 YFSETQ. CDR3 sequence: CTSSSLGGNTGELFF. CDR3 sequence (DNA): TGCACCAGCAGCTCTCTAGGGGGTAACACCGGGGAGCTGTTTTTT.

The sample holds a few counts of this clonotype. Written as DNA, the CDR3 is TGTGCCAGCAGCCCCGGGACAGGGCCCTACGAGCAGTACTTC. This codes for CASSPGTGPYEQYF. The chain carries TRBV28 and TRBJ2-7, with 9 positions matching TRBD1. In germline, CDR1 is MDHEN, CDR2 SYDVKM. V was clipped by 6 bases and J by 2 bases; unmatched bases: 5. This CDR3 region has 14 residues.

Here the CDR3 DNA reads TGTGCCAGCAGCGCCCATTCCGGGGCGAACACCGGGGAGCTGTTTTTT. Translation: CASSAHSGANTGELFF. The chain joins TRBV7-3 to TRBJ2-2; possible D gene TRBD2, 5 bases. Germline loops: CDR1 SGHTA, CDR2 FQGTGA. Trimming took off 5 bases at V and 0 bases at J, with 13 bases between the two ends. The CDR3 length is 16 residues.

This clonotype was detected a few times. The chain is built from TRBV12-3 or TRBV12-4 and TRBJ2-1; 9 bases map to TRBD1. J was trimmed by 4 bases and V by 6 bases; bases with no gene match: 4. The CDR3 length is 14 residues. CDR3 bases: TGTGCCAGCAGAAGACAGGGGGAGTACAATGAGCAGTTCTTC. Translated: CASRRQGEYNEQFF.

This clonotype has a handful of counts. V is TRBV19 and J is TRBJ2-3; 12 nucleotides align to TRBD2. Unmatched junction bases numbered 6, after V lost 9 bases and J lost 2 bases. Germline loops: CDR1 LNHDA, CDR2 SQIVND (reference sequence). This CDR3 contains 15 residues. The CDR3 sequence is CASSTSGGYTDTQYF. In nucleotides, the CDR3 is TGTGCCAGCAGCACTAGCGGGGGGTACACAGATACGCAGTATTTT. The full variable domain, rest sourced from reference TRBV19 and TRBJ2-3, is DGGITQSPKYLFRKEGQNVTLSCEQNLNHDAMYWYRQDPGQGLRLIYYSQIVNDFQKGDIAEGYSVSREKKESFPLTVTSAQKNPTAFYLCASSTSGGYTDTQYFGPGTRLTVL.

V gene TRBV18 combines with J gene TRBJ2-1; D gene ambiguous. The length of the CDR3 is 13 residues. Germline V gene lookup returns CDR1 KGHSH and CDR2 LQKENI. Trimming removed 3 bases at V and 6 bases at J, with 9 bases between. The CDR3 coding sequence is TGTGCCAGCTCACCTTCGACCCGCAATGAGCAGTTCTTC. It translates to CASSPSTRNEQFF.

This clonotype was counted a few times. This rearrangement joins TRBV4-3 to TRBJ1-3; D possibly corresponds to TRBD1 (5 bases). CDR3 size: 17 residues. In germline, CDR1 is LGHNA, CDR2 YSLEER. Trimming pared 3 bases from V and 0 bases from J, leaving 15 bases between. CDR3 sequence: CASSHTDRAFSGNTIYF. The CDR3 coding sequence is TGCGCCAGCAGCCACACAGACAGAGCCTTCTCTGGAAACACCATATATTTT.

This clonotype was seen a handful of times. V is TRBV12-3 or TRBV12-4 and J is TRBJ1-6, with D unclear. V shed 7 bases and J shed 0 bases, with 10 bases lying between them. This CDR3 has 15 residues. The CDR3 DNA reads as TGTGCCAGCAAGGTCGGCGACTCCTATAATTCACCCCTCCACTTT. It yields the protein CASKVGDSYNSPLHF.

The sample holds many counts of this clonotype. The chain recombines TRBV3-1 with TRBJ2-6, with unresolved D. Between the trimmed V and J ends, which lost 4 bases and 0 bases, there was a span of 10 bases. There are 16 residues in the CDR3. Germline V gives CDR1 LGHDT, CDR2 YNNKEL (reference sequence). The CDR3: CASSRGPNSGANVLTF. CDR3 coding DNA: TGTGCCAGCAGCCGAGGCCCGAACTCTGGGGCCAACGTCCTGACTTTC.

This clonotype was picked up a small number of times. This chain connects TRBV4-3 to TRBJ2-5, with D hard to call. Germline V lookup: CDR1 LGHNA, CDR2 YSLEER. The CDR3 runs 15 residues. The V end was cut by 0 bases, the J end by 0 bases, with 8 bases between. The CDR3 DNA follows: TGCGCCAGCAGCCAAGATTATAGGAACCAAGAGACCCAGTACTTC. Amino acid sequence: CASSQDYRNQETQYF.

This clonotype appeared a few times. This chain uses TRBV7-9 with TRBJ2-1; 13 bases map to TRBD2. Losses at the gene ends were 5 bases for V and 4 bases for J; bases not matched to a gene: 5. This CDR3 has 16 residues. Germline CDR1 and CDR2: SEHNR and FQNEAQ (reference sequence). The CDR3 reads CASSPPTSGGYNEQFF. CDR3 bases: TGTGCCAGCAGCCCACCGACTAGCGGGGGGTACAATGAGCAGTTCTTC.

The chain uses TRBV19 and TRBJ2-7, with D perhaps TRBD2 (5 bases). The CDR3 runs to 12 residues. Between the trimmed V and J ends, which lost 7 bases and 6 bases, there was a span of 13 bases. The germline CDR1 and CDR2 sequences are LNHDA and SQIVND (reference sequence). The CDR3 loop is CASNGGGVEQYF. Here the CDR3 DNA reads TGTGCCAGTAACGGAGGCGGCGTCGAGCAGTACTTC.

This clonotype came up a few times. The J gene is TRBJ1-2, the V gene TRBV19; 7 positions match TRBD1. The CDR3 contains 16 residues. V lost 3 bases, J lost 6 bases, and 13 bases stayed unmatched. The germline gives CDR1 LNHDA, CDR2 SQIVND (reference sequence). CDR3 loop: CASSIFATGLKDGYTF. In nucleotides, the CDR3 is TGTGCCAGTAGTATCTTCGCGACAGGGCTCAAGGATGGCTACACCTTC.

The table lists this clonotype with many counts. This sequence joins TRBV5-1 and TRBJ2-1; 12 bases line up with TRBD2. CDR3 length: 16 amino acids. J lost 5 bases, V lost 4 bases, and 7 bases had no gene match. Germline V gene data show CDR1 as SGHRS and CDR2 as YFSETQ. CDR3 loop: CASSLTSGGVNNEQFF. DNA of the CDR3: TGCGCCAGCAGCCTGACTAGCGGGGGTGTCAACAATGAGCAGTTCTTC.

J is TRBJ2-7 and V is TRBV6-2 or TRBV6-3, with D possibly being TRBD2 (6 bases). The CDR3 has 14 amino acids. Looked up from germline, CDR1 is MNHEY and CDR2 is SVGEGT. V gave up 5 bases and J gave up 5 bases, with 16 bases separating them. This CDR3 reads CASSTGETANEQYF. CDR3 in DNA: TGTGCCAGCAGTACGGGAGAGACAGCGAACGAGCAGTACTTC.

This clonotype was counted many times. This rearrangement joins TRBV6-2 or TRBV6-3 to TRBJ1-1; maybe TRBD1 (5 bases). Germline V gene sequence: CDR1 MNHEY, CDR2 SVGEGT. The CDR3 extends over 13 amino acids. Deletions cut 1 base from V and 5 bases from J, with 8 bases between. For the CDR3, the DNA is TGTGCCAGCAGTTACTACGACAGAACTGAAGCTTTCTTT. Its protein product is CASSYYDRTEAFF.

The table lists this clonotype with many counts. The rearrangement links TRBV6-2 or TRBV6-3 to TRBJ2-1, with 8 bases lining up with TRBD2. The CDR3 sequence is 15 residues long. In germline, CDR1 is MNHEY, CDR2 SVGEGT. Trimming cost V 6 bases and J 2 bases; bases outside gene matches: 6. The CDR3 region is CASSYSGETYNEQFF. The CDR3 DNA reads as TGTGCCAGCAGCTATAGCGGGGAAACCTACAATGAGCAGTTCTTC.

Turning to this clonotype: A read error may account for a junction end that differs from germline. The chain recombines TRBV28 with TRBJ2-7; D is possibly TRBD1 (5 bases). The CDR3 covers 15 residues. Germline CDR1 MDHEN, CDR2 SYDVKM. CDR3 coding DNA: TGTGCCAGCAGGGACAAAAAAGCCCCCTCCAACGAGCAGTACTTC. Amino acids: CASRDKKAPSNEQYF.

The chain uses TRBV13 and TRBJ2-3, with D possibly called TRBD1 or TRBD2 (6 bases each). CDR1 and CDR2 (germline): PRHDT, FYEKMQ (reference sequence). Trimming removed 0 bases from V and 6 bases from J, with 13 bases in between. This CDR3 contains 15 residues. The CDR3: CASSLGTGARDTQYF. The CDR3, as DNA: TGTGCCAGCAGCTTAGGAACGGGGGCAAGGGATACGCAGTATTTT.

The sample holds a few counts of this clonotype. CDR3 in DNA: TGTGCCAGCAGCTTAAATATTGGGGGGGAGACCCAGTACTTC. Translation: CASSLNIGGETQYF. The V call is TRBV7-3, the J call TRBJ2-5; perhaps TRBD2 as D (6 bases). The CDR3 loop spans 14 amino acids. Germline V CDR1 and CDR2: SGHTA, FQGTGA. V was cut by 1 base and J by 5 bases, with 11 bases left in between.

The CDR3: CASSWASQETQYF. The DNA for the CDR3 is TGTGCCAGCAGCTGGGCTAGCCAAGAGACCCAGTACTTC. The chain carries TRBV5-5 and TRBJ2-5, with no clear D. Germline lookup yields CDR1 SGHKS and CDR2 YYEKEE (reference sequence). Trimming stripped 3 bases from V and 1 base from J, with 7 bases between. The CDR3 totals 13 residues.

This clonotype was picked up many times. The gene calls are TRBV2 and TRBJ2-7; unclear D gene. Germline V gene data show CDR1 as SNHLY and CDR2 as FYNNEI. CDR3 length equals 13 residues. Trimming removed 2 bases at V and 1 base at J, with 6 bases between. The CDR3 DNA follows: TGTGCCAGCAGTGAATTGGGGTCCTACGAGCAGTACTTC. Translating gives CASSELGSYEQYF.

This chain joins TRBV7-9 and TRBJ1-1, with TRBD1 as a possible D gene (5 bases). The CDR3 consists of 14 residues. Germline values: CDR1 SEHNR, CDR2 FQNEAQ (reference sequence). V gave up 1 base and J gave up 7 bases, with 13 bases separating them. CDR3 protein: CASSLGGYRSEAFF. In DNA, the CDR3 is TGTGCCAGCAGCTTAGGAGGGTACAGGAGTGAAGCTTTCTTT.